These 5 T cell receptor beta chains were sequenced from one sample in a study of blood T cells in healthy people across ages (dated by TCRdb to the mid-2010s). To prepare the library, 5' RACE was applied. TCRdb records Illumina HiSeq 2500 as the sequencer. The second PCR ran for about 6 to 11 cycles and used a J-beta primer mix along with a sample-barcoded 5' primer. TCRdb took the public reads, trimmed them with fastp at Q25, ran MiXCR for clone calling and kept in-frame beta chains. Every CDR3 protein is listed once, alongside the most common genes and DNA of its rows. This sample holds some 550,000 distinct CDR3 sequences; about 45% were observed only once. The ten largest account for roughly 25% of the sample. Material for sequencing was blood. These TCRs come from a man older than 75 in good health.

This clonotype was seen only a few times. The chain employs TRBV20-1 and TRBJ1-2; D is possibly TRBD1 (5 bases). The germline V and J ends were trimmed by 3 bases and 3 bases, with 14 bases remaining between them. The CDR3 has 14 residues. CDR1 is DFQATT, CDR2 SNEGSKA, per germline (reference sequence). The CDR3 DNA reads TGCAGTGCTAGGGGCGAAGACAGCTACTATGGCTACACCTTC. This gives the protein CSARGEDSYYGYTF.

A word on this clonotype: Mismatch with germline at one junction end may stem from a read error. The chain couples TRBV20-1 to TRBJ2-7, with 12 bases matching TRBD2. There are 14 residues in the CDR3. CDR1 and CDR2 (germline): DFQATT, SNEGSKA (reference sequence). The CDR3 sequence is CSAKGLAGRYGQYF. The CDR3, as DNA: TGCAGTGCTAAAGGACTAGCGGGGCGATACGGGCAGTACTTC.

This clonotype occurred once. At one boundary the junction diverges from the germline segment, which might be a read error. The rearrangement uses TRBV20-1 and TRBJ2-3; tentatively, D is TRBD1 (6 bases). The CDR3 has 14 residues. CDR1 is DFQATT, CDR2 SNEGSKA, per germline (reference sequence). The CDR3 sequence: CNALSARGTDTQYF. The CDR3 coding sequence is TGCAATGCTCTTTCCGCAAGGGGGACAGATACGCAGTATTTT.

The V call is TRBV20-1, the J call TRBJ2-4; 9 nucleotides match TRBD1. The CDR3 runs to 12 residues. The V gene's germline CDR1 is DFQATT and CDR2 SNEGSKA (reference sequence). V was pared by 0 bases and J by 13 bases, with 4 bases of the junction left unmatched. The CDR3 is CSARDAGQGQYF. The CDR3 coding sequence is TGCAGTGCTAGAGATGCGGGACAGGGACAGTACTTC.

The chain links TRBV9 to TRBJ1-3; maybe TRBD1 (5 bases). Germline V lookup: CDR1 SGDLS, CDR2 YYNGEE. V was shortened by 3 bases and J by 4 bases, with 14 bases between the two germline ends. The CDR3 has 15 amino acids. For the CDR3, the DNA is TGTGCCAGCAGCGCGGGCCCAGGGACCGGAAACACCATATATTTT. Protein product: CASSAGPGTGNTIYF.